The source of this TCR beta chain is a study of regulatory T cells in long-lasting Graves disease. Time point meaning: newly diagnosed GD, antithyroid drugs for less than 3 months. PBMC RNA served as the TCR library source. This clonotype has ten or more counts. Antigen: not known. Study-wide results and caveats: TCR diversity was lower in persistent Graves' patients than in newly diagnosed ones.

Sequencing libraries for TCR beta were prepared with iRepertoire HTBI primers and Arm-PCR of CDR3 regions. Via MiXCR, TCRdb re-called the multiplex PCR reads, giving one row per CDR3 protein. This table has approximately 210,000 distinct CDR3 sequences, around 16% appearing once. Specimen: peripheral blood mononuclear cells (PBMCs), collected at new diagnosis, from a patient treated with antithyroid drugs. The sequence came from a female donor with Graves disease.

The CDR3 sequence is CASSIPGQILYEQYF. CDR3 nucleotide sequence: TGTGCCAGTAGTATTCCGGGACAGATATTGTACGAGCAGTACTTC. The V call is TRBV19, the J call TRBJ2-7; 7 bases match TRBD1. V shed 3 bases and J 4 bases; nucleotides not matched to a gene: 9. Germline V lookup: CDR1 LNHDA, CDR2 SQIVND (reference sequence). The CDR3 totals 15 residues.